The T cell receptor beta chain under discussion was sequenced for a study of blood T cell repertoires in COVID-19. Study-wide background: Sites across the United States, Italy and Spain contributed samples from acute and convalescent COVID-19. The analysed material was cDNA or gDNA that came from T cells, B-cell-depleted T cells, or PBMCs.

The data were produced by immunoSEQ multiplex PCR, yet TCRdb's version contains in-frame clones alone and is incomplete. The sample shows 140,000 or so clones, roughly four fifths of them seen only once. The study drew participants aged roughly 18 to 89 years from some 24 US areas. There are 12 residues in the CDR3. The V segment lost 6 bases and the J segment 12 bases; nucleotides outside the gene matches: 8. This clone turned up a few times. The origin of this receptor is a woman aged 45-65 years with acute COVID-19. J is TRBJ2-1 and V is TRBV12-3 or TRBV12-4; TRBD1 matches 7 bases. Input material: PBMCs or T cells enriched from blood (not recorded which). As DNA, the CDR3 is TGTGCCAGCAGCCTAGGGGGACAGTCGCAGTTCTTC. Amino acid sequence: CASSLGGQSQFF.